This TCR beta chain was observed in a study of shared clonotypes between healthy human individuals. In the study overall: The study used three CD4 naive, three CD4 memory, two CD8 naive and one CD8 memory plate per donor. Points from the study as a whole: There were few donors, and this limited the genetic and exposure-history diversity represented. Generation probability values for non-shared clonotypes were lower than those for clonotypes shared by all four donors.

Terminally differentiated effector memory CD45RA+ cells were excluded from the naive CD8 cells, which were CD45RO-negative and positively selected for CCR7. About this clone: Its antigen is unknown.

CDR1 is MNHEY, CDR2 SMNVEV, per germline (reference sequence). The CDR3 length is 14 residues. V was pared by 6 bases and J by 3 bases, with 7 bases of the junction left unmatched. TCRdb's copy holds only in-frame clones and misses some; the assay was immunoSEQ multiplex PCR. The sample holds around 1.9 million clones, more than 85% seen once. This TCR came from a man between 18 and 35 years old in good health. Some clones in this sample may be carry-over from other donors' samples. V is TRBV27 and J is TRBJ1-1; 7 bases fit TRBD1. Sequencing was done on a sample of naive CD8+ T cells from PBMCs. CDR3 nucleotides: TGTGCCAGCAGCGCCCAGGGGGTATACACTGAAGCTTTCTTT. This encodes CASSAQGVYTEAFF.